This T cell receptor beta chain was captured in a study of blood T cells in healthy people across ages. Concerning this clonotype itself: Its antigen is undetermined.

PBMCs were isolated at a quantity of at least 7 million per sample. Whole-study results and caveats: Diversity of TCR beta correlated strongly with naive T cell percentage.

A second PCR, run for roughly 6 to 11 cycles, used a sample-barcoded 5' primer plus a J-beta primer mix. The authors tagged each cDNA molecule using a template-switch adaptor with 12 random nucleotides. Sequencing yielded, for each sample, at least 2.5 million paired-end reads carrying CDR3. TCRdb re-analysed the 5' RACE reads in MiXCR, keeping a single row per CDR3 protein. This repertoire shows 600,000 or so distinct CDR3 sequences, approximately 30% found once; its top ten account for around 14%. This TCR was recovered from a woman older than 75 in good health. Specimen: blood.

The CDR3 nucleotides are TGTGCCAGCAGCTTAGCGGTTATAACAGGCTACGAGCAGTACTTC. Its translation is CASSLAVITGYEQYF. The chain is built from TRBV7-2 and TRBJ2-7, with TRBD1 as a possible D gene (5 bases). Deletions cut 0 bases from V and 3 bases from J, with 12 bases between. This CDR3 has 15 amino acids. CDR1 and CDR2 (germline): SGHTA, FQGNSA.